Listed below are T cell receptor beta chains from one sample, sequenced in a study of shared clonotypes between healthy human individuals. The table came from immunoSEQ multiplex PCR; TCRdb's copy has only in-frame clones and leaves some out. This table holds about 580,000 clones, nearly 98% found once. The material sequenced was naive CD8+ T cells sorted from blood. The origin of the receptors is a man aged 25-45 years in good health. Both conserved end residues are trimmed from each CDR3.

>TRBJ2-3|TRBV7-9
ASSSEMGGRDTQY
>TRBJ2-5|TRBV4-1
ASSPVYSGQETQY
>TRBJ2-7|TRBV7-9
ASSSWDLEQY
>TRBJ2-1|TRBV7-9
ASSPTSGHNEQF
>TRBJ1-1|TRBV7-6
ASSLNRGRAF
>TRBJ1-4|TRBV9
ASSVGTATNEKLF
>TRBJ1-4|TRBV27
ASSDGTEPPLVEKLF
>TRBJ1-1|TRBV20-1
SASGVYEAF
>TRBJ1-5|TRBV9
ASSAQGEFQPQH
>TRBJ2-7|TRBV29-1
SVAGLAGDSLKQY
>TRBJ2-7|TRBV27
ASSTVAGRAYEQY
>TRBJ2-5|TRBV28
ASSQTLAWETQY
>TRBJ2-1|TRBV27
ASRRSINEQF
>TRBJ1-3|TRBV4-2
ASSQTRKDRTILGNTIY
>TRBJ2-2|TRBV11-2
ASSTLAGEATGELF
>TRBJ2-1|TRBV5-1
ASGLRKNEQF
>TRBJ2-7|TRBV19
ATSPTGIEQY
>TRBJ1-5|TRBV6-6
ASSYSGGNQPQH
>TRBJ1-2|TRBV5-1
ASSSRGQPTGGYT
>TRBJ2-1|TRBV11-2
ASSLTGEQF
>TRBJ2-7|TRBV29-1
SVGGESGRMSYEQY
>TRBJ2-1|TRBV9
ASSVGYNEQF
>TRBJ2-6|TRBV13
ASSLERGANVLT
>TRBJ2-7|TRBV5-4
ASSLGLADYEQY
>TRBJ2-1|TRBV5-6
ASSLATAGAHEQF
>TRBJ2-7|TRBV4-1
ASSQGDGSYEQY
>TRBJ2-5|TRBV29-1
SAGGQGRGETQY
>TRBJ2-2|TRBV15
ATSREKPGQGFRELF
>TRBJ1-1|TRBV7-9
ASGWGDLNTEAF
>TRBJ2-5|TRBV13
ASSLSDRDRETQY
>TRBJ2-1|TRBV27
ASSLSWANAGGQF
>TRBJ2-2|TRBV9
ASSAAVTGELF
>TRBJ2-6|TRBV7-3
ASSSTSAGLSNVLT
>TRBJ1-4|TRBV27
ASSLNRDNEKLF
>TRBJ2-7|TRBV9
ASSVGTSPEQY
>TRBJ1-1|TRBV27
ASIPSGRAEAF
>TRBJ2-7|TRBV7-6
ASSSFGTGAYEQY
>TRBJ2-1|TRBV27
ASRAGRNEQF
>TRBJ1-3|TRBV6-5
ASSPDRGAGNTIY
>TRBJ2-2|TRBV30
ACRLRENTGELF
>TRBJ2-7|TRBV28
ASSLTSSYEQY
>TRBJ2-1|TRBV5-5
ASSLDGGSYNEQF
>TRBJ1-5|TRBV6-1
ASSRGRGINQPQH
>TRBJ1-5|TRBV30
AWSAGYSNQPQH
>TRBJ1-4|TRBV27
ASSFLGNEKLF
>TRBJ2-7|TRBV11-2
ASSPGGAYEQY
>TRBJ1-2|TRBV4-1
ASSQLGLTDGYGYT
>TRBJ1-2|TRBV29-1
SVGGGSHLYGYT
>TRBJ1-3|TRBV11-2
ASSLAFGQGENTIY
>TRBJ1-5|TRBV19
ASSIFVGQSNQPQH
>TRBJ2-2|TRBV7-9
ASIHLPGELF
>TRBJ2-4|TRBV4-3
ASSQDRPRPNIQY
>TRBJ2-3|TRBV9
ASSVGTSENTDTQY
>TRBJ2-7|TRBV7-6
ASSHRIGPSYEQY